The table lists the clone carrying this T cell receptor (beta chain) with a count of one. Its antigen is unidentified. The sample contains more than one DNA sequence encoding this CDR3. The source of the sample is a study of shared clonotypes between healthy human individuals. Produced via immunoSEQ multiplex PCR; TCRdb's table is partial and in-frame only. The sample yields 2 million to 2.5 million clones, under 95% seen once. Study-wide results and limits: Some clonotypes were shared by all four sorted-subset donors, while others were not shared. The non-shared ones had lower generation probabilities than the shared ones.

Partitioning of CD4+ cells yielded a CD45RA+ naive subset and a CD45RA-negative memory subset. The CDR3 loop spans 11 amino acids. CDR1 and CDR2 (germline): MNHNY, SVGAGI (reference sequence). Deletions cut 5 bases from V and 2 bases from J, with 3 bases between. This chain uses TRBV6-6 with TRBJ1-2; D is unresolved. The TCR comes from a man between 18 and 35 years old in good health. Some clones in this sample may be carry-over from other donors' samples. The sample taken for sequencing was naive CD4+ T cells from PBMCs. Subset given: CD45RA+ positively selected. The CDR3 protein is CASSPNYGYTF. The CDR3 coding sequence is TGTGCCAGCAGTCCAAACTATGGCTACACCTTC.